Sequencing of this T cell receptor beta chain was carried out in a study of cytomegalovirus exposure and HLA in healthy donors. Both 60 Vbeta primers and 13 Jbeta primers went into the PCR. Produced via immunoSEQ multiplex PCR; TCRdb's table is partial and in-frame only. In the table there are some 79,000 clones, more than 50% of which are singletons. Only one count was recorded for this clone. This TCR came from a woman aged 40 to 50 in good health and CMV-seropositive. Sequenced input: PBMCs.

The CDR3 sequence: CSVPGTSVSYEQYF. In DNA form, the CDR3 reads TGCAGCGTACCCGGGACTAGCGTTTCCTACGAGCAGTACTTC. The rearrangement joins TRBV29-1 to TRBJ2-5, with TRBD2 identical over 10 bases. TRBJ2-7 explains the end of the DNA better; the J call may be wrong. The CDR3 covers 14 residues. Germline V gives CDR1 SQVTM, CDR2 ANQGSEA.